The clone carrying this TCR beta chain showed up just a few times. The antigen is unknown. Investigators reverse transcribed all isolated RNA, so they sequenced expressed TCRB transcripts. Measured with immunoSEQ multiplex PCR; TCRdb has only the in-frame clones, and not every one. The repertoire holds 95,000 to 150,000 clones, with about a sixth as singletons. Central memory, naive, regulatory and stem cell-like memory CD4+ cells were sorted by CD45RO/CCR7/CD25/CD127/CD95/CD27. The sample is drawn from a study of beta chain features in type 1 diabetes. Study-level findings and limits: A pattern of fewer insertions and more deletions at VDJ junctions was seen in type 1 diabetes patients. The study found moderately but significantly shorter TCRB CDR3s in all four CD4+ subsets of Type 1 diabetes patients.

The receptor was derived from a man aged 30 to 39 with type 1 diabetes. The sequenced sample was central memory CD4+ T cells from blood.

The CDR3 is CASSLPPAMKYF. In DNA form, the CDR3 reads TGTGCCAGCAGCTTACCCCCGGCAATGAAGTACTTC. The chain joins TRBV7-2 to TRBJ2-7; no clear D. Per the germline V gene, CDR1 is SGHTA and CDR2 is FQGNSA. V lost 2 bases to trimming and J lost 11 bases, with 13 bases between them. The CDR3 has 12 amino acids.